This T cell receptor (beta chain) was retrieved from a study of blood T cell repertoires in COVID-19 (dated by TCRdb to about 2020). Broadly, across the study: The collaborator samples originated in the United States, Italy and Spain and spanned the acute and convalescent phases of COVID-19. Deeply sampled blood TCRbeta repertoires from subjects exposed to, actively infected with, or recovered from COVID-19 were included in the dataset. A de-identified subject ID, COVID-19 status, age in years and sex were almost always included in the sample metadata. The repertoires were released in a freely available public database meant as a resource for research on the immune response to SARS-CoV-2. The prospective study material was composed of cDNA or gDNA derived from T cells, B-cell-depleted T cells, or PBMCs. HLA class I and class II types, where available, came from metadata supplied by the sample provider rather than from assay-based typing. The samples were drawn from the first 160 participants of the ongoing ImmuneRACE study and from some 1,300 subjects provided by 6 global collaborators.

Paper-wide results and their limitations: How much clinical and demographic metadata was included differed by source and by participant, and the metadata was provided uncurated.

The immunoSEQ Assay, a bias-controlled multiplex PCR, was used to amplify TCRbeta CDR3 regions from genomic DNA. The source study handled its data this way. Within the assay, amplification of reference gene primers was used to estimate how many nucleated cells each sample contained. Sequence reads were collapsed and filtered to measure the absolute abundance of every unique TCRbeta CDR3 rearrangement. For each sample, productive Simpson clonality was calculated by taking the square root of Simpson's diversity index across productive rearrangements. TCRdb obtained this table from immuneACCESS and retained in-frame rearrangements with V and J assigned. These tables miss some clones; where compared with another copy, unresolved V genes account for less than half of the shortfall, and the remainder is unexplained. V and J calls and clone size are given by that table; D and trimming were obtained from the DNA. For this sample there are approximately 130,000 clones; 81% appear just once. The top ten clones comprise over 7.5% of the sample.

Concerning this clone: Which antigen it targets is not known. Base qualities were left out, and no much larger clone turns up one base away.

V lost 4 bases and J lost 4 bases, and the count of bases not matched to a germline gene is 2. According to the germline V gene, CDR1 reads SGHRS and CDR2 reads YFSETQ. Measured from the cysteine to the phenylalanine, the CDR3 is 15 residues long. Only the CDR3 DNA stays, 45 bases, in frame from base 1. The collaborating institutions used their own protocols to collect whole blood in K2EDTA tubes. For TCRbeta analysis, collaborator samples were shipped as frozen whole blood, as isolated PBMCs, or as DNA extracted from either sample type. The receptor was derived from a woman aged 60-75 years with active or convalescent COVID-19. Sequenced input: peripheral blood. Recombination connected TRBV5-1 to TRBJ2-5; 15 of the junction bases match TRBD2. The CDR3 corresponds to CASSGTSGGIETQYF. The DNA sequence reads TGCGCCAGCAGCGGGACTAGCGGGGGGATAGAGACCCAGTACTTC.